This TCR beta chain was profiled in a study of blood T cell repertoires in COVID-19. On the study more broadly: Acute-phase and convalescent COVID-19 samples originated in the United States, Italy and Spain.

The repertoire was sequenced with immunoSEQ multiplex PCR; TCRdb's copy has only in-frame clones and lacks some. The sample has some 300,000 clones; 70% to 90% are singletons. The V end lost 3 bases, the J end lost 3 bases, and 16 bases lay between the germline ends. The CDR3 covers 15 residues. From germline, CDR1 is SGDLS and CDR2 YYNGEE. The sequenced material came from peripheral blood. The sequence was obtained from a man between 65 and 79 years old with acute or convalescent COVID-19. The chain couples TRBV9 to TRBJ2-7; perhaps TRBD1 as D (6 bases). In DNA, the CDR3 is TGTGCCAGCAGCGCACAGGGAACGGCCTACTACGAGCAGTACTTC. Its translation is CASSAQGTAYYEQYF.